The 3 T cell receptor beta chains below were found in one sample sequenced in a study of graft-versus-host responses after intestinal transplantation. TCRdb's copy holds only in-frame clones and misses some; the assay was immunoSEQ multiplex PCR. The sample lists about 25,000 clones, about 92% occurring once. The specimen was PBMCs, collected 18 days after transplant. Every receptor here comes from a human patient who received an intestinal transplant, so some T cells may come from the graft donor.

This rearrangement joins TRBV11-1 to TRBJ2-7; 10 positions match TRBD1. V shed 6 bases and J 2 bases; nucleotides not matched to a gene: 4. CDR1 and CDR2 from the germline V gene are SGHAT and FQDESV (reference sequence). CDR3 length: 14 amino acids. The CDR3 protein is CASRAGTGAYEQYF. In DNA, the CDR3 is TGTGCCAGCAGGGCCGGGACAGGGGCCTACGAGCAGTACTTC.

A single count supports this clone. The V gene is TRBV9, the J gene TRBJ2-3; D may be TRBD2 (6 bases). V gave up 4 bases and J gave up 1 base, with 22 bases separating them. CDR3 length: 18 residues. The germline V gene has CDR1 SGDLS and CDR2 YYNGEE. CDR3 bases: TGTGCCAGCAGCACCTGGCTGTCGGTGCGGGGTGGCACAGATACGCAGTATTTT. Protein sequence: CASSTWLSVRGGTDTQYF.

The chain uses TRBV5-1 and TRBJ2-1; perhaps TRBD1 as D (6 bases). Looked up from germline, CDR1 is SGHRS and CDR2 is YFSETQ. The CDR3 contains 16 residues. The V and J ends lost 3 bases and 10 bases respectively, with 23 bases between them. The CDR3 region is CASSSRSGTLLVEQFF. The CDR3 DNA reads TGCGCCAGCAGCTCCCGATCGGGGACACTCTTAGTAGAGCAGTTCTTC.